Presented here are 30 T cell receptor beta chains from one specimen sequenced in a study of spatial heterogeneity in lung cancer. One entry per CDR3 protein results from TCRdb running MiXCR on the 5' RACE reads. The profile shows some 85,000 distinct CDR3 sequences, approximately 20% of them singletons. Sample time point: sample taken at primary tumor resection. Unsorted whole RNA samples from tumor, nontumor lung or frozen PBMC were sequenced. The material was PBMCs, obtained at surgery. The source is a male donor with early-stage non-small cell lung cancer.

The V gene is TRBV7-9, the J gene TRBJ1-3; D is ambiguous. Per the germline V gene, CDR1 is SEHNR and CDR2 is FQNEAQ (reference sequence). The CDR3 extends over 17 amino acids. Trimming left V 1 base short and J 0 bases short, with 13 bases between. CDR3 nucleotide sequence: TGTGCCAGCAGCTTAGGATCTGGGCCGAGCTCTGGAAACACCATATATTTT. Translation gives CASSLGSGPSSGNTIYF.

The table lists this clonotype with many counts. For the CDR3, the DNA is TGCAGCGTCAACAGGGGTGGGGAGCTGTTTTTT. This gives the protein CSVNRGGELFF. The chain uses TRBV29-1 and TRBJ2-2; 7 nucleotides match TRBD1. CDR3 size: 11 residues. The germline CDR1 and CDR2 sequences are SQVTM and ANQGSEA. Unmatched junction bases numbered 3, after V lost 6 bases and J lost 8 bases.

There are a few counts of this clonotype. This sequence joins TRBV4-2 and TRBJ2-1; TRBD2 matches at 8 bases. Germline values: CDR1 LGHNA, CDR2 YNFKEQ. V shed 0 bases, J shed 5 bases, and the junction held 9 bases outside the gene matches. The CDR3 sequence is 17 residues long. DNA of the CDR3: TGTGCCAGCAGCCAAGATAGTGGGACTAGGGGAAACAATGAGCAGTTCTTC. It yields the protein CASSQDSGTRGNNEQFF.

This clonotype came up a few times. This chain joins TRBV19 and TRBJ2-1, with 7 bases matching TRBD2. The CDR3 extends over 14 amino acids. In germline, CDR1 is LNHDA, CDR2 SQIVND (reference sequence). V shed 8 bases, J shed 1 base, and the junction held 5 bases outside the gene matches. The CDR3 DNA follows: TGTGCCAGTGGGGCTAGCGGATCCTACAATGAGCAGTTCTTC. As protein: CASGASGSYNEQFF.

This clonotype was detected a few times. The DNA for the CDR3 is TGTGCCAGCAGTTTGAACGGAGTGAACACGCAGTATTTT. It specifies CASSLNGVNTQYF. The chain carries TRBV28 and TRBJ2-3; no definite D call. The CDR3 loop spans 13 amino acids. Germline V lookup: CDR1 MDHEN, CDR2 SYDVKM. Trimming shortened V by 3 bases and J by 9 bases, and 13 bases separated the two germline ends.

V and J are TRBV27 and TRBJ2-1; the D is unclear. This CDR3 is built from 13 residues. CDR1 and CDR2 (germline): MNHEY, SMNVEV (reference sequence). Trimming cost V 3 bases and J 8 bases, with 11 bases left between them. The CDR3 DNA sequence: TGTGCCAGCAGTTTTGGAATCTTCGATGAGCAGTTCTTC. Its translation: CASSFGIFDEQFF.

This chain joins TRBV15 and TRBJ2-3; unclear D gene. Germline V lookup: CDR1 LNHNV, CDR2 YYDKDF (reference sequence). The CDR3 length is 13 residues. Trimming stripped 0 bases from V and 9 bases from J, with 10 bases between. CDR3 in DNA: TGTGCCACCAGCAGAGATCAACACGGGACGCAGTATTTT. Encoded protein: CATSRDQHGTQYF.

There are a few counts of this clonotype. The rearrangement joins TRBV7-2 to TRBJ2-3; no definite D call. V shed 2 bases and J shed 4 bases, with 13 bases lying between them. The CDR3 is 15 residues long. CDR1 is SGHTA and CDR2 is FQGNSA in the germline V gene. In DNA, the CDR3 is TGTGCCAGCAGCTTACAGGTTGGAGCGTCAGATACGCAGTATTTT. It yields the protein CASSLQVGASDTQYF.

The chain is built from TRBV30 and TRBJ1-2; D is uncertain. CDR1 GTSNPN and CDR2 SVGIG come from the germline V gene (reference sequence). CDR3 size: 12 residues. Trimming stripped 4 bases from V and 2 bases from J, with 8 bases between. The CDR3 DNA reads TGTGCCTGGAATCGGGAAAACTATGGCTACACCTTC. Translating it yields CAWNRENYGYTF. Complete variable domain (other parts from reference TRBV30 and TRBJ1-2): SQTIHQWPATLVQPVGSPLSLECTVEGTSNPNLYWYRQAAGRGLQLLFYSVGIGQISSEVPQNLSASRPQDRQFILSSKKLLLSDSGFYLCAWNRENYGYTFGSGTRLTVV.

In the case of this clonotype: A much larger clone lies one base from this, so it may be a read error. The chain combines TRBV7-6 with TRBJ1-1; D is unresolved. This CDR3 is 15 amino acids long. Germline assignment: CDR1 SGHVS and CDR2 FNYEAQ. The CDR3 DNA is TGTGCCAGCAGCCGTCTTGGCCATTCCGTCACTGAAACTTTCTTT. As protein: CASSRLGHSVTETFF.

There are many counts of this clonotype. The chain recombines TRBV28 with TRBJ1-1; 8 bases fit TRBD1. With 4 bases clipped from V and 1 base from J, the junction kept 8 bases outside the gene matches. This CDR3 is 16 amino acids long. CDR1 is MDHEN, CDR2 SYDVKM, per germline. CDR3 protein: CASSSHAGTGNTEAFF. CDR3 coding DNA: TGTGCCAGCAGTTCTCACGCCGGGACAGGGAACACTGAAGCTTTCTTT.

This clonotype appeared a few times. The chain links TRBV2 to TRBJ2-7, with D unclear. The CDR3 contains 11 residues. Germline V gives CDR1 SNHLY, CDR2 FYNNEI. Trimming stripped 7 bases from V and 3 bases from J, with 7 bases between. The CDR3 region is CASITFYEQYF. CDR3 nucleotides: TGTGCCAGCATTACTTTCTACGAGCAGTACTTC.

The V and J genes are TRBV6-6 and TRBJ1-5, with D uncertain. The germline V and J ends were trimmed by 6 bases and 0 bases, with 9 bases remaining between them. CDR1 MNHNY and CDR2 SVGAGI come from the germline V gene (reference sequence). This CDR3 contains 14 residues. The CDR3 DNA reads as TGTGCCAGCAGCCCGGACGGTAGCAATCAGCCCCAGCATTTT. Translation: CASSPDGSNQPQHF.

The genes are TRBV14 and TRBJ1-6; D gene uncertain. The germline gives CDR1 SGHDN, CDR2 FVKESK. This CDR3 has 13 amino acids. V lost 4 bases and J lost 9, with 10 bases in between. CDR3: CASSRGGPSPLHF. The CDR3, as DNA: TGTGCCAGCAGCCGGGGAGGGCCTTCACCCCTCCACTTT.

This clonotype has just a few counts. The chain joins TRBV6-2 or TRBV6-3 to TRBJ2-1; 7 nucleotides align to TRBD1. The CDR3 consists of 14 residues. Germline loops: CDR1 MNHEY, CDR2 SVGEGT. Unmatched junction bases numbered 9, after V lost 7 bases and J lost 6 bases. CDR3 sequence reads: CASKPDRRTNEQFF. In DNA, the CDR3 is TGTGCCAGCAAACCGGACAGGCGTACCAATGAGCAGTTCTTC.

The V gene is TRBV29-1, the J gene TRBJ2-1, with a possible D match to TRBD1 (5 bases). This CDR3 region has 13 residues. The germline V gene has CDR1 SQVTM and CDR2 ANQGSEA. Trimming removed 2 bases from V and 2 bases from J, with 7 bases in between. The DNA of the CDR3 is TGCAGCGTTGAAATAGGGGCCTACAATGAGCAGTTCTTC. Translating it yields CSVEIGAYNEQFF.

This rearrangement joins TRBV12-3 or TRBV12-4 to TRBJ1-2; D gene unclear. CDR3 length: 12 amino acids. The V and J ends lost 0 bases and 7 bases respectively, with 6 bases between them. CDR3 region: CASSLAQFGYTF. Written as DNA, the CDR3 is TGTGCCAGCAGTTTAGCGCAATTTGGCTACACCTTC.

In this sample, this clonotype turned up once. The rearrangement uses TRBV24-1 and TRBJ2-1; D is perhaps TRBD1 or TRBD2 (5 bases each). The germline gives CDR1 KGHDR, CDR2 SFDVKD. The CDR3 spans 18 residues. The germline V and J ends were trimmed by 4 bases and 0 bases, with 18 bases remaining between them. The CDR3 region is CATSDPRAYRGSYNEQFF. The CDR3 nucleotides are TGTGCCACCAGTGACCCCAGGGCTTACCGGGGCTCCTACAATGAGCAGTTCTTC.

Remarks on this clonotype: The limits of the CDR3 on the DNA are not certain, so only TCRdb's listed CDR3 is given. The chain is built from TRBV5-1 and TRBJ1-1. The CDR3 is 13 amino acids long, termini counted. In germline, CDR1 is SGHRS, CDR2 YFSETQ. The CDR3 reads CASKNTLGTEAFF.

V and J are TRBV2 and TRBJ2-7; no reliable D call. The ends were cut back, 6 bases at V and 3 bases at J, with 9 bases in the middle. This CDR3 has 12 amino acids. The germline V gene encodes CDR1 SNHLY and CDR2 FYNNEI. Here the CDR3 reads CASRAVSYEQYF. The CDR3 DNA sequence: TGTGCCAGCAGGGCCGTCAGCTACGAGCAGTACTTC. Full variable domain (outside the CDR3, taken from reference TRBV2 and TRBJ2-7): EPEVTQTPSHQVTQMGQEVILRCVPISNHLYFYWYRQILGQKVEFLVSFYNNEISEKSEIFDDQFSVERPDGSNFTLKIRSTKLEDSAMYFCASRAVSYEQYFGPGTRLTVT.

The chain recombines TRBV28 with TRBJ2-7; D call uncertain. Trimming took off 5 bases at V and 2 bases at J, with 13 bases between the two ends. Germline V gene lookup returns CDR1 MDHEN and CDR2 SYDVKM. This CDR3 contains 14 residues. CDR3 residues: CASSPVLVPYEQYF. For the CDR3, the DNA is TGTGCCAGCAGTCCCGTTTTAGTCCCCTACGAGCAGTACTTC. The whole variable domain, filled in from reference TRBV28 and TRBJ2-7, reads DVKVTQSSRYLVKRTGEKVFLECVQDMDHENMFWYRQDPGLGLRLIYFSYDVKMKEKGDIPEGYSVSREKKERFSLILESASTNQTSMYLCASSPVLVPYEQYFGPGTRLTVT.

Many counts were recorded for this clonotype. The chain is built from TRBV7-9 and TRBJ2-7, with D possibly TRBD1 on 7 matching bases. Per germline, CDR1 SEHNR and CDR2 FQNEAQ (reference sequence). V was cut by 8 bases and J by 9 bases, with 26 bases left in between. This CDR3 contains 15 residues. This CDR3 reads CASSPRGTDLIGQYF. CDR3 bases: TGTGCCAGCTCCCCCAGGGGGACTGACTTGATTGGGCAGTACTTC. The full variable domain, completed using reference TRBV7-9 and TRBJ2-7, is DTGVSQNPRHKITKRGQNVTFRCDPISEHNRLYWYRQTLGQGPEFLTYFQNEAQLEKSRLLSDRFSAERPKGSFSTLEIQRTEQGDSAMYLCASSPRGTDLIGQYFGPGTRLTVT.

The rearrangement uses TRBV27 and TRBJ1-5, with D uncertain. Germline CDR1 reads MNHEY; CDR2 reads SMNVEV (reference sequence). The V and J ends lost 5 bases and 3 bases respectively, with 17 bases between them. The CDR3 is 16 amino acids. The CDR3 is CASSRNRDPLNQPQHF. CDR3 in DNA: TGTGCCAGCAGTCGCAACCGGGATCCGCTCAATCAGCCCCAGCATTTT.

The rearrangement uses TRBV5-1 and TRBJ2-2; 8 bases align to TRBD1. Germline loops: CDR1 SGHRS, CDR2 YFSETQ. This CDR3 has 16 amino acids. Trimming cost V 4 bases and J 4 bases; bases outside gene matches: 9. The CDR3 reads CASSVAGTGFTGELFF. In DNA form, the CDR3 reads TGCGCCAGCAGCGTGGCCGGGACAGGATTCACCGGGGAGCTGTTTTTT.

This clonotype appeared many times. The rearrangement links TRBV29-1 to TRBJ2-5, with unresolved D. V was clipped by 3 bases and J by 2 bases, with 10 bases between them. CDR1 is SQVTM and CDR2 is ANQGSEA in the germline V gene. The CDR3 is made up of 13 amino acids. CDR3 bases: TGCAGCGTTGATCGCGGTGAACAAGAGACCCAGTACTTC. Translating it yields CSVDRGEQETQYF. Based on the CDR3 plus reference TRBV29-1 and TRBJ2-5, the full variable domain is SAVISQKPSRDICQRGTSLTIQCQVDSQVTMMFWYRQQPGQSLTLIATANQGSEATYESGFVIDKFPISRPNLTFSTLTVSNMSPEDSSIYLCSVDRGEQETQYFGPGTRLLVL.

This clonotype was observed a handful of times. J is TRBJ2-1 and V is TRBV27; D is undetermined. The germline CDR1 and CDR2 sequences are MNHEY and SMNVEV (reference sequence). Between the trimmed V and J ends, which lost 3 bases and 3 bases, there was a span of 0 bases. This CDR3 is built from 11 residues. CDR3 nucleotides: TGTGCCAGCAGTTTCTACAATGAGCAGTTCTTC. Protein sequence: CASSFYNEQFF.

The chain is built from TRBV7-9 and TRBJ1-5, with unresolved D. Trimming shortened V by 2 bases and J by 0 bases, and 8 bases separated the two germline ends. The CDR3 length is 15 residues. Germline CDR1 and CDR2: SEHNR and FQNEAQ (reference sequence). The CDR3 DNA is TGTGCCAGCAGCTTACCTGGAGATAGCAATCAGCCCCAGCATTTT. It is translated as CASSLPGDSNQPQHF.

This clonotype was counted a few times. The chain uses TRBV30 and TRBJ2-3; D gene uncertain. Trimming stripped 2 bases from V and 4 bases from J, with 4 bases between. The CDR3 contains 11 residues. From germline, CDR1 is GTSNPN and CDR2 SVGIG (reference sequence). CDR3 region: CAWSIADTQYF. The CDR3 region has the DNA TGTGCCTGGAGTATTGCAGATACGCAGTATTTT.

This chain links TRBV7-3 with TRBJ2-3, with 7 nucleotides matching TRBD2. CDR3 length equals 13 residues. After removal of 5 bases from V and 11 bases from J, the junction contained 10 bases not matched to a gene. Per germline, CDR1 SGHTA and CDR2 FQGTGA. The CDR3 region is CASSPEAGPGQYF. CDR3 sequence (DNA): TGTGCCAGCAGCCCAGAAGCGGGGCCGGGGCAGTATTTT.

The V gene is TRBV21-1, the J gene TRBJ1-1. TRBV21-1 corresponds to a pseudogene. CDR3 size: 16 residues. CDR3 sequence: CASSKGRRHLNTEAFF. The CDR3 DNA reads TGTGCCAGCAGCAAAGGGAGGAGGCATTTGAACACTGAAGCTTTCTTT.